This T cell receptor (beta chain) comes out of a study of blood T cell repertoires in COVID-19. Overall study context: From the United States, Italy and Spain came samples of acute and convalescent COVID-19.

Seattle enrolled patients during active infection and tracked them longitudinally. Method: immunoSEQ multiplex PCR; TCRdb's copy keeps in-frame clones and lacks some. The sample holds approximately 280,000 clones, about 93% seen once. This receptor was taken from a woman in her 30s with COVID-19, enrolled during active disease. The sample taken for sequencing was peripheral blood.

Here the CDR3 DNA reads TGTGCCAGCAGCTTACGGCGACTAGCGGGAGGATTTACAGATACGCAGTATTTT. Its translation: CASSLRRLAGGFTDTQYF. V usage is TRBV7-9 and J usage is TRBJ2-3; TRBD2 matches at 13 bases. V lost 2 bases and J lost 3; bases outside the gene matches: 8. Germline CDR1 SEHNR, CDR2 FQNEAQ (reference sequence). CDR3 length equals 18 residues.